This TCR beta chain derives from a study of blood T cell repertoires in COVID-19. The overall study: Samples taken during acute and convalescent COVID-19 were collected in the United States, Italy and Spain.

J lost 3 bases, V lost 2 bases, and 2 bases had no gene match. The CDR3 is 16 residues long. In germline, CDR1 is MDHEN, CDR2 SYDVKM. In the original workflow: The authors estimated nucleated cell counts from reference gene primer amplification. Profiled with immunoSEQ multiplex PCR; TCRdb holds only in-frame clones, not every one. The V and J calls and clone size come from that table; D and trimming were worked out from the DNA. Of under 200,000 clones in the sample, approximately 85% were seen once. Patients from Seattle were sampled longitudinally, starting during active infection. This clone appeared once.

The sequence derives from a woman aged 55-70 years with COVID-19, enrolled during active disease. Sequenced: peripheral blood. This chain connects TRBV28 to TRBJ2-2; 11 nucleotides match TRBD2. CDR3 residues: CASSLLAGGHTGELFF. CDR3 DNA: TGTGCCAGCAGTTTACTAGCGGGGGGTCACACCGGGGAGCTGTTTTTT.